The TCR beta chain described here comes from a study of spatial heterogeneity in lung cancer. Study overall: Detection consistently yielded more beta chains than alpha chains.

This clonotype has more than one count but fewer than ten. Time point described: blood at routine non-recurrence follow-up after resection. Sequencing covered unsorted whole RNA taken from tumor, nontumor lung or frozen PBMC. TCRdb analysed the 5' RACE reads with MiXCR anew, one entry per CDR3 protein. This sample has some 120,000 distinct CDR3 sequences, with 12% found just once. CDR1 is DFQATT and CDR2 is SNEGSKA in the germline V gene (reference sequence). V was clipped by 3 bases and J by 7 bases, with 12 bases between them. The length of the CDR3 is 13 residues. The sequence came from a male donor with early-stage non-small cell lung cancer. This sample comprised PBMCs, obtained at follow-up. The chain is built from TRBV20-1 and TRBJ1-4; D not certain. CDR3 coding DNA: TGCAGTGCTAGCGACCTAACGAGTGAAAAACTGTTTTTT. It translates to CSASDLTSEKLFF.